Below, 18 T cell receptor beta chains from the same sample are listed, as sequenced in a study of CD8+ T cells in alopecia areata. Treatment in this sample: oral pan-JAK inhibitor, 5-10 mg twice daily. Extracted from the samples, RNA was reverse transcribed into cDNA to serve as the sequencing template. Produced via immunoSEQ multiplex PCR; TCRdb's table is partial and in-frame only. The sample holds around 200,000 clones; 40% to 65% are singletons and the top ten take approximately 10%. The sample was CD8+ T cells sorted from blood, taken at week 24, from a patient treated with tofacitinib. The receptors were gathered from a human donor with alopecia areata.

The chain joins TRBV29-1 to TRBJ2-7; TRBD1 is a possible D gene (6 bases). Trimming left V 6 bases short and J 2 bases short, with 17 bases between. The CDR3 is made up of 14 amino acids. Looked up from germline, CDR1 is SQVTM and CDR2 is ANQGSEA. CDR3 sequence: CSVTDSRITYEQYF. The CDR3 DNA is TGCAGCGTGACGGACAGCCGTATAACCTACGAGCAGTACTTC.

The V gene is TRBV30, the J gene TRBJ2-6, with no clear D. In germline, CDR1 is GTSNPN, CDR2 SVGIG (reference sequence). Deletions cut 0 bases from V and 2 bases from J, with 8 bases between. The CDR3 contains 15 residues. CDR3 residues: CAWSVLSTGANVLTF. The CDR3 nucleotides read TGTGCCTGGAGTGTACTCAGTACTGGGGCCAACGTCCTGACTTTC.

A remark on this clone: At one end, the junction sequence differs from germline, possibly due to a read error. The chain joins TRBV20-1 to TRBJ1-1; D perhaps matches TRBD1 (5 bases). The CDR3 extends over 9 amino acids. Germline loops: CDR1 DFQATT, CDR2 SNEGSKA (reference sequence). The CDR3 nucleotides read TGCAGTGCTACTCCCGAGGGGCGATTT. This gives the protein CSATPEGRF.

The chain carries TRBV11-2 and TRBJ1-6; D is uncertain. With 1 base removed from V and 9 bases from J, the gap between germline ends came to 4 bases. The CDR3 length is 12 residues. Germline V lookup: CDR1 SGHAT, CDR2 FQNNGV. The CDR3 region is CASSLGGSPLHF. The CDR3 nucleotides read TGTGCCAGCAGCTTAGGGGGTTCACCCCTCCACTTT.

The chain recombines TRBV9 with TRBJ2-5, with TRBD1 identical over 8 bases. The V segment lost 7 bases and the J segment 6 bases; nucleotides outside the gene matches: 11. This CDR3 spans 14 amino acids. Germline V CDR1 and CDR2: SGDLS, YYNGEE. Here the CDR3 reads CASAPGGDLKTQYF. The CDR3 nucleotides read TGTGCCAGCGCTCCAGGGGGCGATTTGAAGACCCAGTACTTC.

The CDR3 here is CASSLGGSSYEQYF. Here the CDR3 DNA reads TGTGCCAGCAGCCTCGGGGGGTCCTCCTACGAGCAGTACTTC. V and J are TRBV5-6 and TRBJ2-7, with TRBD2 matching 7 bases. This CDR3 is 14 amino acids long. V trimming: 4 bases; J trimming: 0 bases; junction bases outside the gene matches: 4. Per germline, CDR1 SGHDT and CDR2 YYEEEE.

The CDR3 loop reads CASSASRDDSTLHF. The CDR3 DNA follows: TGTGCCAGCAGTGCTTCCCGGGACGACTCAACCCTCCACTTT. V and J are TRBV27 and TRBJ1-6, with D perhaps TRBD1 (5 bases). The V and J ends lost 5 bases and 14 bases respectively, with 19 bases between them. Germline assignment: CDR1 MNHEY and CDR2 SMNVEV (reference sequence). The length of the CDR3 is 14 residues.

This chain links TRBV29-1 with TRBJ2-7; 7 bases agree with TRBD1. V gave up 1 base and J gave up 2 bases; unmatched junction bases: 2. The CDR3 loop spans 13 amino acids. From germline, CDR1 is SQVTM and CDR2 ANQGSEA. CDR3 sequence: CSVEGGQTYEQYF. CDR3 DNA sequence: TGCAGCGTTGAAGGGGGACAGACCTACGAGCAGTACTTC.

The chain joins TRBV7-9 to TRBJ2-2, with D maybe TRBD2 (5 bases). This CDR3 comprises 15 residues. Germline CDR1 SEHNR, CDR2 FQNEAQ (reference sequence). The V end was cut by 3 bases, the J end by 4 bases, with 12 bases between. CDR3 protein: CASSFVGAGTGELFF. In nucleotides, the CDR3 is TGTGCCAGCAGCTTCGTCGGTGCGGGCACCGGGGAGCTGTTTTTT.

The chain uses TRBV7-9 and TRBJ2-7, with 8 bases lining up with TRBD1. The ends lost 4 bases at V and 2 bases at J; junction bases unmatched: 4. The CDR3 is 14 residues long. The germline V gene has CDR1 SEHNR and CDR2 FQNEAQ (reference sequence). The CDR3 is CASSSRDRTYEQYF. Here the CDR3 DNA reads TGTGCCAGCAGCTCCCGGGACAGGACCTACGAGCAGTACTTC.

This clone occurred a few times. V is TRBV7-3 and J is TRBJ2-3, with TRBD2 identical over 7 bases. The CDR3 has 14 amino acids. The trim removed 5 bases at V and 2 bases at J, leaving 4 bases unmatched. Germline CDR1 is SGHTA and CDR2 is FQGTGA. Here the CDR3 DNA reads TGTGCCAGCAGCGGGGCGGGGGTCACAGATACGCAGTATTTT. Translated, it gives CASSGAGVTDTQYF.

This clone was found a few times. The rearrangement uses TRBV30 and TRBJ2-7; D possibly corresponds to TRBD1 (6 bases). The CDR3 is made up of 15 amino acids. CDR1 GTSNPN and CDR2 SVGIG come from the germline V gene (reference sequence). Trimming cost V 2 bases and J 6 bases, with 20 bases left between them. This chain's CDR3 is CAWSLYGTSLSEQYF. CDR3 nucleotides: TGTGCCTGGAGTTTGTACGGGACATCCCTATCCGAGCAGTACTTC.

The chain couples TRBV11-2 to TRBJ2-7; tentatively, D is TRBD1 or TRBD2 (5 bases each). Germline-derived CDR1 and CDR2 are SGHAT and FQNNGV. The V and J ends lost 5 bases and 4 bases respectively, with 9 bases between them. This CDR3 is 12 amino acids long. The CDR3 coding sequence is TGTGCCAGCAGCCAGGGAGTTTACGAGCAGTACTTC. This gives the protein CASSQGVYEQYF.

The rearrangement links TRBV6-6 to TRBJ2-7, with D possibly called TRBD1 or TRBD2 (5 bases each). Looked up from germline, CDR1 is MNHNY and CDR2 is SVGAGI (reference sequence). CDR3 length: 12 amino acids. The germline V and J ends were trimmed by 8 bases and 2 bases, with 10 bases remaining between them. The CDR3 nucleotides are TGTGCCAGCGGGGACGCGACCTACGAGCAGTACTTC. This codes for CASGDATYEQYF.

The rearrangement links TRBV4-1 to TRBJ1-1; D might be TRBD1 (6 bases). This CDR3 spans 15 amino acids. Germline-derived CDR1 and CDR2 are MGHRA and YSYEKL. The V end lost 1 base, the J end lost 6 bases, and 15 bases lay between the germline ends. The CDR3 here is CASSQGTPGQAEAFF. CDR3 nucleotides: TGCGCCAGCAGCCAAGGAACGCCGGGACAAGCTGAAGCTTTCTTT.

This clone was observed a handful of times. The chain carries TRBV29-1 and TRBJ2-1; possible D gene TRBD1, 6 bases. Germline V gene data show CDR1 as SQVTM and CDR2 as ANQGSEA. Trimming took off 5 bases at V and 14 bases at J, with 13 bases between the two ends. The CDR3 spans 10 residues. The CDR3 sequence is CSVTGSSEFF. CDR3 in DNA: TGCAGCGTTACAGGGAGTTCGGAGTTCTTC.

The rearrangement joins TRBV4-1 to TRBJ2-3; D remains unclear. CDR3 length: 16 amino acids. Germline CDR1 MGHRA, CDR2 YSYEKL. V lost 0 bases, J lost 0 bases, and 10 bases lay in between. The CDR3: CASSQEFSRSTDTQYF. In DNA form, the CDR3 reads TGCGCCAGCAGCCAAGAATTTTCTAGGAGCACAGATACGCAGTATTTT.

This clone was detected a few times. This specimen includes other DNA sequences encoding the same CDR3. The J gene is TRBJ2-1, the V gene TRBV5-1; D is ambiguous. V was trimmed by 0 bases and J by 2 bases, leaving 0 bases between them. The length of the CDR3 is 12 residues. The germline gives CDR1 SGHRS, CDR2 YFSETQ. CDR3 DNA sequence: TGCGCCAGCAGCTTGGCCTACAATGAGCAGTTCTTC. Translated: CASSLAYNEQFF.